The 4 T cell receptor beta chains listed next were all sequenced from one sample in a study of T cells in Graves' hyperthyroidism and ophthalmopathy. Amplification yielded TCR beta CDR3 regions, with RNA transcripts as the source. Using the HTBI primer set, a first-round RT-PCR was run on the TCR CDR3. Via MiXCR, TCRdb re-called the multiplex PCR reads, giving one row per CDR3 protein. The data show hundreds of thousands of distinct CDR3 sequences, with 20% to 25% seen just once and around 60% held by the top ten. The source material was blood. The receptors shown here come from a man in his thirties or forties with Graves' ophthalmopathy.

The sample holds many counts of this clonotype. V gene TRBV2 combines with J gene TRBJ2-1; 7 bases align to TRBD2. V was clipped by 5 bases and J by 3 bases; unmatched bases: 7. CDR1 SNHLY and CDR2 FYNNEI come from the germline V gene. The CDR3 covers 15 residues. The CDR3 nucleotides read TGTGCCAGCAGTATGCTAGCGGTCGACTACAATGAGCAGTTCTTC. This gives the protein CASSMLAVDYNEQFF.

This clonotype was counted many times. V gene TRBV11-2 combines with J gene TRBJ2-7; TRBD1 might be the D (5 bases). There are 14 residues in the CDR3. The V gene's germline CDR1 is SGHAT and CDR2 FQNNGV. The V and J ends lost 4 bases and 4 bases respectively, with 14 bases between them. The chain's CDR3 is CASSSRRGWYEQYF. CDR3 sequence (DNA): TGTGCCAGCAGCTCCCGAAGGGGCTGGTACGAGCAGTACTTC.

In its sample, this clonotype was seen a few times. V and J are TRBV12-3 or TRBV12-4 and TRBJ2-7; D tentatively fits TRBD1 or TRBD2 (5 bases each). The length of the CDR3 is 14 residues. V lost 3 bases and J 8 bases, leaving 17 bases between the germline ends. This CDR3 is CASSFPRDAGQQYF. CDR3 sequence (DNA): TGTGCCAGCAGTTTCCCCAGGGATGCGGGCCAGCAGTACTTC.

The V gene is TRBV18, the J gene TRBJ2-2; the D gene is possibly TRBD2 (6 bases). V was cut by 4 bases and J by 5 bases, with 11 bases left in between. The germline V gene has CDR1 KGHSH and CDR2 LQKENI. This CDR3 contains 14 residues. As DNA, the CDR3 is TGTGCCAGCTCACTGAACGGAGGGACCGGGGAGCTGTTTTTT. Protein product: CASSLNGGTGELFF.